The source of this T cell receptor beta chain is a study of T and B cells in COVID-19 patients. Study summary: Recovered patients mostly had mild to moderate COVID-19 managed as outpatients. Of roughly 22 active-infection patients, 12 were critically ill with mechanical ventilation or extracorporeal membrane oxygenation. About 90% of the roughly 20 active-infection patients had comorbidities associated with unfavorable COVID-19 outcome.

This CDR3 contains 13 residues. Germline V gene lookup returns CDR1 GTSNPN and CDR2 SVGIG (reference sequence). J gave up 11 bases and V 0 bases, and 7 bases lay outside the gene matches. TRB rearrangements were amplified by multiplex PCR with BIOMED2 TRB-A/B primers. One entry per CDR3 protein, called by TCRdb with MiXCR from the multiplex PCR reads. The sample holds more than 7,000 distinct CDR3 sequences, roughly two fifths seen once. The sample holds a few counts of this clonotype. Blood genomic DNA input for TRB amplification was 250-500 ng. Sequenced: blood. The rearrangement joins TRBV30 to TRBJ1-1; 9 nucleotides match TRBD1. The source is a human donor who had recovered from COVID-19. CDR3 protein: CAWSVTGTGRAFF. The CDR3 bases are TGTGCCTGGAGTGTAACCGGGACAGGGCGCGCTTTCTTT.